This TCR beta chain was retrieved from a study of post-analysis software for immune sequencing data. General study results and limits: TRBV5-6, TRBV5-1 and TRBV20-1 were among roughly 5 TRBV segments more frequent in patients than controls. Analysis by F measure revealed that same-batch samples clustered strongly together. Among multiple sclerosis patients, normalized Chao1 diversity was significantly below that of controls.

Trimming removed 2 bases from V and 4 bases from J; junction bases left unmatched: 4. The CDR3 has 14 residues. Germline CDR1 reads MGHDK; CDR2 reads SYGVNS. To note about this clonotype: Its matching antigen is unknown.

The TCR beta cDNA libraries carried unique molecular identifiers. TCRdb re-called the PCR reads with MiXCR, one entry per CDR3 protein. The sample records 600,000 to 750,000 distinct CDR3 sequences, roughly three fifths being singletons. The chain is built from TRBV25-1 and TRBJ2-5, with 7 bases fitting TRBD2. The specimen sequenced was blood. This sequence was found in a girl aged 2-10 years with multiple sclerosis. CDR3 in DNA: TGTGCCAGCAGTGAAGCTTGGGGGGGAGAGACCCAGTACTTC. It codes for CASSEAWGGETQYF.